The 26 T cell receptor beta chains below were found in one sample sequenced in a study of blood T cell repertoires in COVID-19 (dated by TCRdb to 2018 to 2020). Library preparation employed the immunoSEQ multiplex PCR assay. TCRdb retrieved this table from immuneACCESS and kept in-frame rearrangements only. Not all clones are present; in checked studies, unresolved V genes account for under half, and no reason is known for the remainder. Here the sample has about 500,000 clones; about 88% occur a single time. Clones ranked in the top ten supply around 0.95% of the sample. Sequencing input: peripheral blood. The receptors come from a man aged 18 to 30 with COVID-19, enrolled during active disease.

V gene TRBV4-1 combines with J gene TRBJ1-3; 7 nucleotides match TRBD1. The J segment lost 0 bases and the V segment lost 4 bases, leaving 15 bases of the junction unmatched. The CDR3 is 19 residues long. Germline V lookup: CDR1 MGHRA, CDR2 YSYEKL. The CDR3 DNA reads as TGCGCCAGCAGCCCCCAAGTGGGTGAGGGGGCGAACTCTGGAAACACCATATATTTT. Its protein product is CASSPQVGEGANSGNTIYF.

The rearrangement joins TRBV10-2 to TRBJ1-1; 10 nucleotides agree with TRBD1. The CDR3 length is 16 residues. The germline gives CDR1 WSHSY, CDR2 SAAADI. With 5 bases clipped from V and 10 bases from J, the junction kept 16 bases outside the gene matches. The CDR3 nucleotides read TGCGCCAGCAGTAACAGCTTACCGGGACAGGGGACGGGAGCTTTCTTT. As protein: CASSNSLPGQGTGAFF.

The rearrangement links TRBV24-1 to TRBJ2-3; 14 bases agree with TRBD2. The V segment lost 4 bases and the J segment 1 base; nucleotides outside the gene matches: 6. Per germline, CDR1 KGHDR and CDR2 SFDVKD. The CDR3 covers 18 residues. CDR3 bases: TGTGCCACCAGTGACCCTGGACTAGCGGGAGGCCGCACAGATACGCAGTATTTT. As protein: CATSDPGLAGGRTDTQYF.

The genes are TRBV10-2 and TRBJ1-5; 7 bases fit TRBD1. This CDR3 spans 18 amino acids. The germline V gene encodes CDR1 WSHSY and CDR2 SAAADI. With 4 bases clipped from V and 1 base from J, the junction kept 13 bases outside the gene matches. The CDR3 protein is CASSGGVVWGQSNQPQHF. CDR3 nucleotides: TGCGCCAGCAGTGGCGGGGTGGTTTGGGGACAGAGCAATCAGCCCCAGCATTTT.

Only one count was recorded for this clone. V gene TRBV7-2 combines with J gene TRBJ2-7; D possibly corresponds to TRBD2 (5 bases). V dropped 6 bases and J dropped 1 base, with 16 bases sitting between them. CDR3 length: 15 residues. CDR1 is SGHTA and CDR2 is FQGNSA in the germline V gene. The CDR3, as DNA: TGTGCCAGCAGGCCGGGGATCGCACGATCCTACGAGCAGTACTTC. Encoded protein: CASRPGIARSYEQYF.

This clone was recorded only once. In DNA, the CDR3 is TGTGCCAGCAGTTTTATTTGGCCTCTGTTCTTC. Its protein is CASSFIWPLFF. V and J are TRBV12-3 or TRBV12-4 and TRBJ2-1; D is ambiguous. This CDR3 has 11 amino acids. The ends were cut back, 3 bases at V and 15 bases at J, with 12 bases in the middle.

The chain employs TRBV7-2 and TRBJ1-2, with D possibly matching TRBD1 (6 bases). V dropped 0 bases and J dropped 2 bases, with 16 bases sitting between them. Germline loops: CDR1 SGHTA, CDR2 FQGNSA. This CDR3 is 17 amino acids long. The CDR3 protein is CASSLAGFVTGNYGYTF. The CDR3 DNA reads as TGTGCCAGCAGCTTAGCAGGTTTTGTGACAGGAAACTATGGCTACACCTTC.

V usage is TRBV25-1 and J usage is TRBJ1-6; the match to TRBD1 covers 7 bases. The CDR3 has 14 amino acids. The trim removed 6 bases at V and 4 bases at J, leaving 3 bases unmatched. Germline V gives CDR1 MGHDK, CDR2 SYGVNS. The CDR3 bases are TGTGCCAGCAGCAAGACAGGGTATAATTCACCCCTCCACTTT. This sequence encodes CASSKTGYNSPLHF.

This rearrangement joins TRBV4-1 to TRBJ1-4; 11 bases are a match to TRBD1. CDR1 and CDR2 from the germline V gene are MGHRA and YSYEKL. This CDR3 has 15 residues. Trimming removed 3 bases from V and 5 bases from J; junction bases left unmatched: 2. In nucleotides, the CDR3 is TGCGCCAGCAGCCAGGACAGGGGGCGCAATGAAAAACTGTTTTTT. It is translated as CASSQDRGRNEKLFF.

This clone was observed a single time. The chain couples TRBV6-6 to TRBJ1-5; no definite D call. This CDR3 has 14 amino acids. Trimming pared 7 bases from V and 3 bases from J, leaving 13 bases between. Germline V gene lookup returns CDR1 MNHNY and CDR2 SVGAGI (reference sequence). The CDR3 coding sequence is TGTGCCAGCACCCAAGCCGAAACCAATCAGCCCCAGCATTTT. Translating gives CASTQAETNQPQHF.

The rearrangement joins TRBV6-4 to TRBJ1-1; possibly TRBD1 for D (6 bases). Trimming took 6 bases from V and 8 from J, leaving 22 bases between them. CDR3 length: 15 amino acids. Germline V gene data show CDR1 as MRHNA and CDR2 as SNTAGT. DNA for the CDR3: TGTGCCAGCAGAATCCAGCCCGAACGGGGACACGAAGCTTTCTTT. The encoded protein is CASRIQPERGHEAFF.

In nucleotides, the CDR3 is TGTGCCAGCAGTGCCTTGTCGGGGGTCGGGTATAATTCACCCCTCCACTTT. This translates into CASSALSGVGYNSPLHF. The chain uses TRBV2 and TRBJ1-6, with a tentative D call TRBD1 (5 bases). The CDR3 contains 17 residues. Germline CDR1 reads SNHLY; CDR2 reads FYNNEI. Between the trimmed V and J ends, which lost 4 bases and 4 bases, there was a span of 17 bases. Looking up the rest from reference TRBV2 and TRBJ1-6 gives the full variable domain: EPEVTQTPSHQVTQMGQEVILRCVPISNHLYFYWYRQILGQKVEFLVSFYNNEISEKSEIFDDQFSVERPDGSNFTLKIRSTKLEDSAMYFCASSALSGVGYNSPLHFGNGTRLTVT.

V gene TRBV2 combines with J gene TRBJ2-3; 10 bases match TRBD2. The germline V gene has CDR1 SNHLY and CDR2 FYNNEI. V was clipped by 7 bases and J by 2 bases; unmatched bases: 6. This CDR3 is 15 amino acids long. CDR3 sequence (DNA): TGTGCCAGCATCCCCGGACTAGCGGCCACAGATACGCAGTATTTT. This encodes CASIPGLAATDTQYF.

The chain employs TRBV4-1 and TRBJ2-7; D is ambiguous. Deletions cut 1 base from V and 6 bases from J, with 13 bases between. Germline assignment: CDR1 MGHRA and CDR2 YSYEKL. The CDR3 is 14 amino acids. The CDR3 reads CASSQGSECCEQYF. The CDR3 nucleotides are TGCGCCAGCAGCCAAGGGTCCGAGTGTTGCGAGCAGTACTTC.

J is TRBJ1-2 and V is TRBV3-1 (or the pseudogene TRBV3-2), with TRBD1 as a possible D gene (6 bases). Per germline, CDR1 LGHDT and CDR2 YNNKEL (reference sequence). Trimming shortened V by 4 bases and J by 2 bases, and 14 bases separated the two germline ends. The CDR3 is made up of 15 amino acids. The CDR3 coding sequence is TGTGCCAGCAGCCCCTTGGGGGGGCGGAACTATGGCTACACCTTC. Translation gives CASSPLGGRNYGYTF.

This clone appeared a single time. CDR3 bases: TGTGCCAGTAAGCGACAGGCCACTAACTATGGCTACACCTTC. It codes for CASKRQATNYGYTF. The chain employs TRBV19 and TRBJ1-2; the D gene is possibly TRBD1 (6 bases). Trimming took 7 bases from V and 0 from J, leaving 12 bases between them. Germline V gene sequence: CDR1 LNHDA, CDR2 SQIVND (reference sequence). This CDR3 is 14 amino acids long.

CDR3 sequence (DNA): TGTGCCAGCAGCTCATCTCAGGGGAAGGAGACCCAGTACTTC. It translates to CASSSSQGKETQYF. This chain uses TRBV7-8 with TRBJ2-5; D may be TRBD1 (6 bases). The CDR3 spans 14 residues. V was shortened by 4 bases and J by 5 bases, with 14 bases between the two germline ends. Germline V CDR1 and CDR2: SGHVS, FQNEAQ.

The chain carries TRBV5-4 and TRBJ1-1; maybe TRBD1 (6 bases). Germline V gene data show CDR1 as SGHNT and CDR2 as YYREEE (reference sequence). V was shortened by 2 bases and J by 1 base, with 15 bases between the two germline ends. This CDR3 contains 16 residues. CDR3: CASSLRSRGANTEAFF. The CDR3 DNA reads TGTGCCAGCAGCTTACGTAGTCGGGGGGCGAACACTGAAGCTTTCTTT.

V gene TRBV6-6 combines with J gene TRBJ1-1; maybe TRBD1 (6 bases). V dropped 8 bases and J dropped 5 bases, with 15 bases sitting between them. CDR1 is MNHNY, CDR2 SVGAGI, per germline (reference sequence). The CDR3 spans 13 residues. The CDR3 nucleotides read TGTGCCAGCCGTACTAGGGGGGGGACTGAAGCTTTCTTT. It is translated as CASRTRGGTEAFF.

V gene TRBV2 combines with J gene TRBJ2-1, with D perhaps TRBD2 (7 bases). Germline V gene sequence: CDR1 SNHLY, CDR2 FYNNEI. The germline V and J ends were trimmed by 6 bases and 8 bases, with 11 bases remaining between them. This CDR3 comprises 12 residues. The CDR3 reads CASSRGAYEQFF. The CDR3 nucleotides are TGTGCCAGCAGCCGGGGGGCTTATGAGCAGTTCTTC.

The V gene is TRBV19, the J gene TRBJ1-5, with D possibly being TRBD1 (6 bases). Deletions cut 5 bases from V and 1 base from J, with 18 bases between. Germline V gene sequence: CDR1 LNHDA, CDR2 SQIVND (reference sequence). CDR3 size: 17 residues. CDR3 sequence reads: CASSGPGGARSNQPQHF. The CDR3 nucleotides are TGTGCCAGTAGTGGCCCTGGGGGGGCGCGAAGCAATCAGCCCCAGCATTTT.

This chain connects TRBV19 to TRBJ2-1, with D possibly TRBD1 on 5 matching bases. This CDR3 spans 15 amino acids. Germline V CDR1 and CDR2: LNHDA, SQIVND (reference sequence). V lost 3 bases and J lost 0, with 9 bases in between. Written as DNA, the CDR3 is TGTGCCAGTAGTATTGCGGACAACTCCTACAATGAGCAGTTCTTC. It codes for CASSIADNSYNEQFF. Drawing the rest from reference TRBV19 and TRBJ2-1, the complete variable domain is DGGITQSPKYLFRKEGQNVTLSCEQNLNHDAMYWYRQDPGQGLRLIYYSQIVNDFQKGDIAEGYSVSREKKESFPLTVTSAQKNPTAFYLCASSIADNSYNEQFFGPGTRLTVL.

The chain combines TRBV7-9 with TRBJ2-7, with 7 bases aligning to TRBD1. CDR1 and CDR2 (germline): SEHNR, FQNEAQ (reference sequence). With V trimmed by 1 base and J by 5 bases, 14 bases remained unmatched. The CDR3 runs to 17 residues. DNA of the CDR3: TGTGCCAGCAGCTTAGGGTCTCTAACAGGGGTCCACAACGAGCAGTACTTC. This translates into CASSLGSLTGVHNEQYF.

This rearrangement joins TRBV5-6 to TRBJ2-1, with TRBD2 identical over 8 bases. Germline values: CDR1 SGHDT, CDR2 YYEEEE. V was pared by 0 bases and J by 3 bases, with 2 bases of the junction left unmatched. The CDR3 has 15 residues. CDR3 protein: CASSLGLASYNEQFF. The CDR3 nucleotides read TGTGCCAGCAGCTTGGGACTAGCGAGCTACAATGAGCAGTTCTTC.

On this clone itself: Other DNA variants within this sample encode the same CDR3. J is TRBJ2-7 and V is TRBV18; D is perhaps TRBD2 (6 bases). Germline CDR1 is KGHSH and CDR2 is LQKENI. V lost 3 bases and J 1 base, leaving 7 bases between the germline ends. The CDR3 totals 13 residues. The CDR3 here is CASSPGGSYEQYF. CDR3 DNA sequence: TGTGCCAGCTCACCGGGGGGTTCCTACGAGCAGTACTTC.

The rearrangement joins TRBV9 to TRBJ2-7, with 7 bases fitting TRBD2. Germline V gene data show CDR1 as SGDLS and CDR2 as YYNGEE. CDR3 length equals 14 residues. The J segment lost 3 bases and the V segment lost 2 bases, leaving 5 bases of the junction unmatched. CDR3 in amino acids: CASSVTSSNYEQYF. The CDR3 DNA follows: TGTGCCAGCAGCGTGACTAGCAGCAACTACGAGCAGTACTTC.